One sample yielded the 9 T cell receptor beta chains listed below, sequenced in a study of T cell repertoires in aging, cancer and after chemotherapy. TCR beta rearrangements were amplified from peripheral blood genomic DNA. Multiplex touch-down PCR with TRB-A/B primers amplified rearranged V-D-J TRB sequences. TCRdb re-called the multiplex PCR reads with MiXCR, one entry per CDR3 protein. The repertoire holds more than 1,000 distinct CDR3 sequences, about 30% seen once, with roughly 92% in the top ten. Sequenced: blood. The receptors here all came from a human donor with a blood cancer.

This clonotype turned up a few times. The chain links TRBV27 to TRBJ1-6, with a tentative D call TRBD1 (6 bases). Germline CDR1 and CDR2: MNHEY and SMNVEV (reference sequence). V lost 7 bases to trimming and J lost 8 bases, with 18 bases between them. This CDR3 is 15 amino acids long. The CDR3 coding sequence is TGTGCCAGCATCCCACAGGGAAAAGGGCATTCACCCCTCCACTTT. Amino acids: CASIPQGKGHSPLHF.

The chain uses TRBV27 and TRBJ1-5; D is possibly TRBD1 (5 bases). Trimming took off 8 bases at V and 4 bases at J, with 12 bases between the two ends. The CDR3 sequence is 13 residues long. The germline gives CDR1 MNHEY, CDR2 SMNVEV (reference sequence). The CDR3 sequence: CASGPQGNQPQHF. The CDR3 nucleotides read TGTGCCAGCGGCCCCCAGGGAAATCAGCCCCAGCATTTT.

This clonotype is judged medium-sized. This chain connects TRBV29-1 to TRBJ2-3, with 9 bases identical to TRBD2. V shed 5 bases, J shed 2 bases, and the junction held 14 bases outside the gene matches. CDR1 and CDR2 (germline): SQVTM, ANQGSEA. The length of the CDR3 is 17 residues. The CDR3 sequence is CSVLAGDLNGDTDTQYF. DNA of the CDR3: TGCAGCGTTTTAGCGGGAGACTTGAACGGAGACACAGATACGCAGTATTTT.

In its sample, this clonotype is medium-sized. The chain recombines TRBV15 with TRBJ1-2; D possibly corresponds to TRBD1 (6 bases). The CDR3 is 15 residues long. Germline CDR1 LNHNV, CDR2 YYDKDF (reference sequence). Trimming removed 3 bases at V and 5 bases at J, with 16 bases between. The DNA for the CDR3 is TGTGCCACCAGCAGCAGTACAGGGACTCAATATGGCTACACCTTC. Translated, it gives CATSSSTGTQYGYTF.

The chain uses TRBV11-1 and TRBJ2-3, with 12 nucleotides matching TRBD2. This CDR3 has 22 amino acids. Germline assignment: CDR1 SGHAT and CDR2 FQDESV (reference sequence). Losses at the gene ends were 5 bases for V and 5 bases for J; bases not matched to a gene: 26. The CDR3 coding sequence is TGTGCCAGCAGCCCCCTGCCTAGGCCTAGCGGGAGGGGCCCGGAGCCTTTAGATACGCAGTATTTT. Translated: CASSPLPRPSGRGPEPLDTQYF.

This clonotype was seen a single time. The chain is built from TRBV27 and TRBJ2-7; 11 bases agree with TRBD2. CDR1 and CDR2 from the germline V gene are MNHEY and SMNVEV (reference sequence). Trimming took 5 bases from V and 7 from J; bases not matched to a gene: 10. The CDR3 spans 15 residues. The CDR3 region is CASSPGLAGRREQYF. CDR3 DNA sequence: TGTGCCAGCAGTCCCGGACTAGCGGGTAGGCGGGAGCAGTACTTC.

This clonotype showed up just a few times. V and J are TRBV20-1 and TRBJ2-7, with a possible D match to TRBD2 (6 bases). CDR1 DFQATT and CDR2 SNEGSKA come from the germline V gene (reference sequence). CDR3 length: 11 amino acids. The CDR3 is CLRREKNEQYF. CDR3 DNA: TGCCTCAGGAGGGAGAAGAACGAGCAGTACTTC.

V and J are TRBV6-4 and TRBJ2-1, with unresolved D. V was shortened by 5 bases and J by 5 bases, with 10 bases between the two germline ends. This CDR3 region has 13 residues. Germline V CDR1 and CDR2: MRHNA, SNTAGT. CDR3 DNA sequence: TGTGCCAGCAGTAGGGATTCACACAATGAGCAGTTCTTC. This gives the protein CASSRDSHNEQFF.

This chain links TRBV19 with TRBJ2-7; weak D call: TRBD2 (6 bases). This CDR3 has 12 residues. The V end was cut by 11 bases, the J end by 5 bases, with 16 bases between. Germline-derived CDR1 and CDR2 are LNHDA and SQIVND (reference sequence). The CDR3 sequence is CAVRGRRDEQYF. Written as DNA, the CDR3 is TGTGCCGTCCGAGGGAGGAGGGACGAGCAGTACTTC. The variable domain in full, completed from reference TRBV19 and TRBJ2-7, reads DGGITQSPKYLFRKEGQNVTLSCEQNLNHDAMYWYRQDPGQGLRLIYYSQIVNDFQKGDIAEGYSVSREKKESFPLTVTSAQKNPTAFYLCAVRGRRDEQYFGPGTRLTVT.